What follows is one T cell receptor (beta chain) and its context. The antigen remains unidentified. The protocol was immunoSEQ multiplex PCR, while the TCRdb copy is restricted to in-frame clones and leaves out a portion. The profile covers about 32,000 clones, with 75% to 95% appearing a single time and 0.09% to 0.12% taken by the ten largest. The naive gate required viable CD3+CD4+ or CD3+CD8+ cells with CCR7+CD45RA+CD45RO-CD95-CD27+CD28+ phenotype. These data originate in a study of T cells after posttransplantation cyclophosphamide. Findings and limits, study-wide: TRB overlap between skin or GI tissue T cells and blood was limited.

This CDR3 has 13 residues. Per germline, CDR1 SGHVS and CDR2 FQNEAQ. Trimming cost V 1 base and J 7 bases, with 8 bases left between them. The V and J genes are TRBV7-8 and TRBJ1-5; weak D call: TRBD1 (6 bases). The origin of this receptor is a man aged 25 to 45 in good health and a related stem cell transplant donor. Material: naive CD4+ T cells sorted from blood. CDR3 coding DNA: TGTGCCAGCAGCTTAGTGGGGGCCCAGCCCCAGCATTTT. It is translated as CASSLVGAQPQHF.